A single sample is the source of the 5 T cell receptor beta chains below, sequenced in a study of blood T cell repertoires in COVID-19. Using immunoSEQ multiplex PCR, the repertoire was profiled, and TCRdb retains in-frame clones only, with some absent. This table holds some 370,000 clones, 90% found once. The sequenced sample consisted of peripheral blood. The receptors were gathered from a man younger than 35 with active or convalescent COVID-19.

This sequence joins TRBV28 and TRBJ2-7; 11 bases are a match to TRBD2. V trimming: 11 bases; J trimming: 1 base; junction bases outside the gene matches: 10. CDR3 size: 15 residues. CDR1 MDHEN and CDR2 SYDVKM come from the germline V gene. The CDR3 sequence is CAAGSGRAVSYEQYF. CDR3 in DNA: TGTGCCGCCGGTAGCGGGAGGGCCGTATCCTACGAGCAGTACTTC.

This clone is a singleton in its sample. J is TRBJ2-7 and V is TRBV5-1; the match to TRBD2 covers 11 bases. The V segment lost 4 bases and the J segment 1 base; nucleotides outside the gene matches: 10. CDR3 size: 17 residues. Germline V CDR1 and CDR2: SGHRS, YFSETQ. The CDR3: CASSPGTSGTSSYEQYF. The CDR3 DNA follows: TGCGCCAGCAGCCCCGGGACTAGCGGCACGTCTTCCTACGAGCAGTACTTC. Drawing the rest from reference TRBV5-1 and TRBJ2-7, the complete variable domain is KAGVTQTPRYLIKTRGQQVTLSCSPISGHRSVSWYQQTPGQGLQFLFEYFSETQRNKGNFPGRFSGRQFSNSRSEMNVSTLELGDSALYLCASSPGTSGTSSYEQYFGPGTRLTVT.

CDR3 sequence: CASSARPNYGYTF. In DNA, the CDR3 is TGTGCCAGTTCCGCCAGGCCTAACTATGGCTACACCTTC. This sequence joins TRBV19 and TRBJ1-2; D not resolved. Germline V gene sequence: CDR1 LNHDA, CDR2 SQIVND (reference sequence). This CDR3 region has 13 residues. V was pared by 8 bases and J by 0 bases, with 10 bases between.

The gene calls are TRBV6-5 and TRBJ1-2, with 8 bases matching TRBD1. Trimming cost V 7 bases and J 4 bases; bases outside gene matches: 8. This CDR3 spans 14 amino acids. Germline V gene data show CDR1 as MNHEY and CDR2 as SVGAGI. In nucleotides, the CDR3 is TGTGCCAGCACCCCAGGGGGCTTGGGCTATGGCTACACCTTC. This gives the protein CASTPGGLGYGYTF.

The rearrangement joins TRBV10-3 to TRBJ2-5; a weak D match, TRBD2 (6 bases). The CDR3 runs 15 residues. Germline CDR1 and CDR2: ENHRY and SYGVKD. V dropped 3 bases and J dropped 7 bases, with 18 bases sitting between them. This CDR3 reads CAISDQGLLKGTQYF. The CDR3 bases are TGTGCCATCAGTGACCAGGGACTGCTCAAAGGGACCCAGTACTTC.